Listed here is a single TCR beta chain. Its specificity is unknown. Other DNA sequences from this sample encode an identical CDR3 as well. The data were obtained in a study of shared clonotypes between healthy human individuals. The study's findings and limits: Clonotypes shared by all four donors outscored non-shared clonotypes in generation probability.

All the donors were Caucasian adults who lived in Nashville, Tennessee. The J segment lost 0 bases and the V segment lost 8 bases, leaving 1 base of the junction unmatched. Germline V CDR1 and CDR2: SNHLY, FYNNEI. This CDR3 region has 12 residues. Sorted-subset replicate PCRs used 200 ng DNA, approximately 33,000 T cell genomes. The protocol was immunoSEQ multiplex PCR, while the TCRdb copy is restricted to in-frame clones and leaves out a portion. The sample carries 2.3 million or so clones, about 92% recorded once. The chain has TRBV2 and TRBJ2-7, with 7 bases fitting TRBD2. The receptor was isolated from a man aged 18-30 years in good health. Some clones in this sample may be carry-over from other donors' samples. Material: naive CD4+ T cells from PBMCs. Documented subset: CD45RA+ positively selected. The chain's CDR3 is CASRGDSYEQYF. CDR3 nucleotide sequence: TGTGCCAGCCGGGGGGACTCCTACGAGCAGTACTTC.